The clone carrying this T cell receptor (beta chain) was counted between two and nine times. Each CDR3 protein gets one entry after TCRdb re-called the RT-PCR reads with MiXCR. This repertoire shows 150,000 to 200,000 distinct CDR3 sequences, approximately 28% found once; its top ten account for about 3.3%. The V gene's germline CDR1 is LNHNV and CDR2 YYDKDF (reference sequence). The junction had 3 bases not matched to a gene; V was cut back by 3 bases and J by 9 bases. The CDR3 sequence is 14 residues long. These data belong to a study of patients and donors after allogeneic stem cell transplantation.

Material: blood, either unsorted or a sorted T cell fraction (not recorded which). The J gene is TRBJ2-1, the V gene TRBV15; 12 bases are shared with TRBD1. The receptor comes from a human donor who was either an allogeneic HSCT recipient or a stem cell or donor lymphocyte infusion donor (not recorded which). It is not recorded whose cells these are; they may come from a transplant donor. Here the CDR3 DNA reads TGTGCCACCAGCAGGGGACAGGGGGCTAGTGAGCAGTTCTTC. This sequence encodes CATSRGQGASEQFF.